This TCR beta chain appears in the sequencing data of a study of vaccination effects on CD4 cells after COVID-19. Germline-derived CDR1 and CDR2 are LNHDA and SQIVND (reference sequence). Trimming shortened V by 5 bases and J by 7 bases, and 23 bases separated the two germline ends. This CDR3 is built from 16 residues. The authors isolated CD4+ T cells after less than eleven days of culture. All participants had two doses of either the BNT162b2 or mRNA-1273 vaccine. Sequenced by immunoSEQ multiplex PCR; TCRdb stores in-frame clones only, minus some. The sample consists of 45,000 or so clones, about 70% of them appearing once. This clone was picked up one time. Its antigen remains unknown.

The TCR comes from a human donor who received a COVID-19 vaccine. This chain links TRBV19 with TRBJ1-2; D is uncertain. This material consisted of CD4+ T cells from PBMCs cultured without peptide, taken after COVID-19 vaccination. CDR3 sequence reads: CASSPLSRRVKSGYTF. The CDR3 nucleotides read TGTGCCAGTAGTCCTTTATCCAGGAGGGTTAAAAGTGGCTACACCTTC.